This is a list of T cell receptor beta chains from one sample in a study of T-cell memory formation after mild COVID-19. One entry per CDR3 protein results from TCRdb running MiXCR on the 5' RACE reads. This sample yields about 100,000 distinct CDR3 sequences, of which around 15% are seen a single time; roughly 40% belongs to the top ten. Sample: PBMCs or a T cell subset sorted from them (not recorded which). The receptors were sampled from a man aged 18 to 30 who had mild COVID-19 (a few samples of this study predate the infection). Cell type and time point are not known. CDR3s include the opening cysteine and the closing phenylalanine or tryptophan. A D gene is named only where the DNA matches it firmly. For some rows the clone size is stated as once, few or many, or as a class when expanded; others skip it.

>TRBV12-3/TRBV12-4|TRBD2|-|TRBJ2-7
CASSMTSGRAGEQYF
TGTGCCAGCAGTATGACTAGCGGGAGGGCGGGGGAGCAGTACTTC
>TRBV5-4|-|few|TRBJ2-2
CASSFWGLPTGELFF
TGTGCCAGCAGCTTCTGGGGTCTCCCCACCGGGGAGCTGTTTTTT
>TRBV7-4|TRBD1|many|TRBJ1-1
CASSLARTGITEAFF
TGTGCCAGCAGCTTAGCGAGGACAGGCATCACTGAAGCTTTCTTT
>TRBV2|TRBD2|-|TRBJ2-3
CASSKGLAISTDTQYF
TGTGCCAGCAGCAAAGGACTAGCAATTAGCACAGATACGCAGTATTTT
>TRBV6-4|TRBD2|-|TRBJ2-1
CASSPSGGANEQFF
TGTGCCAGCAGCCCTAGCGGGGGGGCCAATGAGCAGTTCTTC
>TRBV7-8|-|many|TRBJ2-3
CASSSPDRRGSGGTDTQYF
TGTGCCAGCAGCTCTCCGGACAGGAGGGGGTCGGGGGGCACAGATACGCAGTATTTT
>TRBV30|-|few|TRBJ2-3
CAAGPNTDTQYF
TGTGCTGCAGGGCCGAACACAGATACGCAGTATTTT
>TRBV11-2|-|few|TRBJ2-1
CASSLATGSPQVNEQFF
TGTGCCAGCAGCTTAGCTACAGGATCCCCGCAGGTGAATGAGCAGTTCTTC
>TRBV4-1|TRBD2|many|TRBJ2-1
CASSLGLAGDEQFF
TGCGCCAGCAGCCTGGGACTAGCGGGGGATGAGCAGTTCTTC
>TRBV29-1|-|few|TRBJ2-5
CSDEEEDYSANPETQYF
TGCAGCGATGAAGAAGAGGACTACAGCGCGAATCCAGAGACCCAGTACTTC
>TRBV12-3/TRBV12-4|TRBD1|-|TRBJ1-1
CASSHTQGASTEAFF
TGTGCCAGCAGTCACACACAGGGGGCTAGCACTGAAGCTTTCTTT
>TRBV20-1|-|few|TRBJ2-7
CSARSPSSYEQYF
TGCAGTGCTAGAAGTCCTAGCTCCTACGAGCAGTACTTC
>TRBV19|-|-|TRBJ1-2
CASTVGPYGYTF
TGTGCCAGCACTGTGGGGCCCTATGGCTACACCTTC
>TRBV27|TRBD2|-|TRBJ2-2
CASSLSSGGETGELFF
TGTGCCAGCAGTTTATCGTCGGGGGGTGAGACCGGGGAGCTGTTTTTT
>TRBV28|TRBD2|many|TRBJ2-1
CASSFRLAGNEQFF
TGTGCCAGCAGTTTTAGACTAGCGGGGAATGAGCAGTTCTTC
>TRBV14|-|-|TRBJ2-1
CASSRTFKQFF
TGTGCCAGCAGCCGGACGTTCAAGCAGTTCTTC
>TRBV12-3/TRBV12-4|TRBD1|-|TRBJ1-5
CASSLGQGTQPQHF
TGTGCCAGCAGCCTAGGACAGGGAACTCAGCCCCAGCATTTT
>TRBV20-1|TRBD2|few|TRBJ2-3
CSTSRLAGGFASTDTQYF
TGCAGTACATCCCGACTAGCGGGGGGATTCGCTAGCACAGATACGCAGTATTTT
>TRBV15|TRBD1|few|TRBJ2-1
CATSFRGGRGEQFF
TGTGCCACCAGCTTTCGAGGGGGCCGGGGCGAGCAGTTCTTC
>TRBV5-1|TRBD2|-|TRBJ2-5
CASSLRTSGEETQYF
TGCGCCAGCAGCTTGAGGACTAGCGGGGAGGAGACCCAGTACTTC
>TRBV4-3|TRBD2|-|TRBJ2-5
CASSRLAGVGETQYF
TGCGCCAGCAGCCGACTAGCGGGGGTGGGTGAGACCCAGTACTTC
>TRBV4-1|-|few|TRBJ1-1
CASSQASSRSRAEAFF
TGCGCCAGCAGCCAAGCTTCGTCCCGATCGCGCGCTGAAGCTTTCTTT
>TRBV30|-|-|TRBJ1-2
CAWSLRANYGYTF
TGTGCCTGGAGTTTAAGGGCTAACTATGGCTACACCTTC
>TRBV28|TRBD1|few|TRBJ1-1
CASSATGDESVKAFF
TGTGCCAGCAGTGCCACAGGGGATGAATCAGTTAAAGCTTTCTTT
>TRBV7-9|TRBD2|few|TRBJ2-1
CASSLVQRGADEQFF
TGTGCCAGCAGCTTAGTACAGCGGGGGGCGGATGAGCAGTTCTTC
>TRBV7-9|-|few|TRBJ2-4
CASSLGQENIQYF
TGTGCCAGCAGCTTGGGGCAGGAAAACATTCAGTACTTC
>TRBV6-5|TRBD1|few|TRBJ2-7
CASSLKTGAYEQYF
TGTGCCAGCAGTCTAAAAACAGGGGCCTACGAGCAGTACTTC
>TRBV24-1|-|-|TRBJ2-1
CATSGWGRSYNEQFF
TGTGCCACCAGTGGTTGGGGACGTTCCTACAATGAGCAGTTCTTC
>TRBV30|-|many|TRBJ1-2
CAWSVLDSEFSNYGYTF
TGTGCCTGGAGTGTACTCGACAGCGAGTTTTCTAACTATGGCTACACCTTC
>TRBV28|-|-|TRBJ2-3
CASSIPRDTQYF
TGTGCCAGCAGTATCCCCAGAGATACGCAGTATTTT
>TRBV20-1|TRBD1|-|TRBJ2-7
CSARDLYRGNEQYF
TGCAGTGCTAGAGATCTTTACAGGGGCAACGAGCAGTACTTC